A single T cell receptor beta chain is shown here with its context. This entry belongs to a study of blood T cell repertoires in COVID-19. Study overall: The analysed material was cDNA or gDNA that came from T cells, B-cell-depleted T cells, or PBMCs.

The germline V and J ends were trimmed by 10 bases and 2 bases, with 12 bases remaining between them. CDR3 length: 13 amino acids. Germline V CDR1 and CDR2: MDHEN, SYDVKM. Assay used: immunoSEQ multiplex PCR; TCRdb lists only in-frame clones, some missing. Among 150,000 to 200,000 clones listed, roughly nine tenths were seen once. This sequence joins TRBV28 and TRBJ1-5; perhaps TRBD1 as D (6 bases). The source of this sequence is a human donor with acute COVID-19. The donor label of this sample is uncertain. Sequenced sample: PBMCs or T cells enriched from blood (not recorded which). CDR3 sequence: CANQGIGNQPQHF. DNA of the CDR3: TGTGCCAATCAGGGGATTGGCAATCAGCCCCAGCATTTT.